What follows is one TCR beta chain and its context. The data were obtained in a study of blood T cell repertoires in COVID-19. Some clones are missing from TCRdb's copy, which holds only in-frame ones; the method was immunoSEQ multiplex PCR. The table has 150,000 to 200,000 clones, over 80% seen once. Per the germline V gene, CDR1 is WSHSY and CDR2 is SAAADI. The CDR3 loop spans 15 amino acids. Trimming removed 3 bases from V and 6 bases from J, with 15 bases in between. This TCR derives from a woman in her 70s with COVID-19, enrolled during active disease. Sample: peripheral blood. The chain employs TRBV10-2 and TRBJ2-1; D possibly corresponds to TRBD2 (6 bases). Here the CDR3 reads CASSEALAPRNEQFF. DNA for the CDR3: TGCGCCAGCAGTGAAGCCCTAGCGCCACGCAATGAGCAGTTCTTC.